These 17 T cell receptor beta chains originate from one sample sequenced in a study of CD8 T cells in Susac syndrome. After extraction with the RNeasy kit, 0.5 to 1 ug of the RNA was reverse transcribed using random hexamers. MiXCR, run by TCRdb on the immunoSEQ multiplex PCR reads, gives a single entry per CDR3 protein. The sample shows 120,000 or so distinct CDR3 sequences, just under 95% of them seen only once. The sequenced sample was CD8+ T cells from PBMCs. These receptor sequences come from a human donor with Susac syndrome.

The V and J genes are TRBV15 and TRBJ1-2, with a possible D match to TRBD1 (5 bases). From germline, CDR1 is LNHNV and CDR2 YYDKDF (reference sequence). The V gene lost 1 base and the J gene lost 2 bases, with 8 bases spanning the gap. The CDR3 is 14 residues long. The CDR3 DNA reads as TGTGCCACCAGCAGAGGACAGCAGAACTATGGCTACACCTTC. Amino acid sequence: CATSRGQQNYGYTF.

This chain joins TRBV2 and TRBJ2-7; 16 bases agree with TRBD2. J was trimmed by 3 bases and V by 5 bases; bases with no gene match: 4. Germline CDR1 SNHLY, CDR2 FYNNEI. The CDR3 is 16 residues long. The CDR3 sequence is CASSPGLAGGFYEQYF. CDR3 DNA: TGTGCCAGCAGTCCGGGACTAGCGGGGGGGTTCTACGAGCAGTACTTC.

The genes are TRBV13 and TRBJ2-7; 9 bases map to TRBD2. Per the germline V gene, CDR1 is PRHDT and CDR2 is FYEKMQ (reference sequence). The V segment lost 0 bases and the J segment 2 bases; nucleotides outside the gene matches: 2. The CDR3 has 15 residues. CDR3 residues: CASSLGVAGAYEQYF. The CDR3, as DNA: TGTGCCAGCAGCTTAGGGGTAGCGGGGGCCTACGAGCAGTACTTC.

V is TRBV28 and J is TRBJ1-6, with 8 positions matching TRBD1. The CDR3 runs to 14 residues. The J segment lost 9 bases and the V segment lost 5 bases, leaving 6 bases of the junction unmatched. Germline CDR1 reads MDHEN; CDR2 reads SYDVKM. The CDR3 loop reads CASSLGQGGSPLHF. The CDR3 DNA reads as TGTGCCAGCAGTCTAGGACAGGGAGGTTCACCCCTCCACTTT.

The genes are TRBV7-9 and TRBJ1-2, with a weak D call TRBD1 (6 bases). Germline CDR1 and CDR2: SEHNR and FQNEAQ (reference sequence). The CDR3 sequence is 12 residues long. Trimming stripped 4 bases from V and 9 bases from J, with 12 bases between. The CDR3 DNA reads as TGTGCCAGCAGCTCCGCGGGGGCCAGCTACACCTTC. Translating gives CASSSAGASYTF.

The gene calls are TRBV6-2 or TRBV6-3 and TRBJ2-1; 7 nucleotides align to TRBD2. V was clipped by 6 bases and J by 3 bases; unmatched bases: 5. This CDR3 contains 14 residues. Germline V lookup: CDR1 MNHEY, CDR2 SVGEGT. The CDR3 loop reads CASSASGLYNEQFF. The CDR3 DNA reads TGTGCCAGCAGCGCTAGCGGTCTCTACAATGAGCAGTTCTTC.

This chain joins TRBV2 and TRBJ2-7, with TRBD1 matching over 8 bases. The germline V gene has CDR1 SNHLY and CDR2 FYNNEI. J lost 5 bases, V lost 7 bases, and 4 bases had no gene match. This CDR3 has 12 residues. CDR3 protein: CASTRTGNEQYF. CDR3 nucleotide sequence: TGTGCCAGCACCCGGACAGGGAACGAGCAGTACTTC.

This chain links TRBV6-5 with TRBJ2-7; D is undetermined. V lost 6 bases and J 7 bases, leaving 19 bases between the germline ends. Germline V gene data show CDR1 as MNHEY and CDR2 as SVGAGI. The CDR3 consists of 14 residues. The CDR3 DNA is TGTGCCAGCAGCTCTACTACCTCTCCGAGAGAGCAGTACTTC. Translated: CASSSTTSPREQYF.

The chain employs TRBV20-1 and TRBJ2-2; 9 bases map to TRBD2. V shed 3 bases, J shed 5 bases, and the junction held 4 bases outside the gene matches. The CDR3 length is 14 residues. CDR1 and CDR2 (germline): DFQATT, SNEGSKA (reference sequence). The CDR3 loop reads CSASSGRRTGELFF. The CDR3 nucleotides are TGCAGTGCTAGTAGCGGGAGAAGGACCGGGGAGCTGTTTTTT.

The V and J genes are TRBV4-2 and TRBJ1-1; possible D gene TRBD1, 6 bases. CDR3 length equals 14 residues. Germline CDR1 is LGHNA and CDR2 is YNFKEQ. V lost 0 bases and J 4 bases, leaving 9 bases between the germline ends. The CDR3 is CASSQERGGTEAFF. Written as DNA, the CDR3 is TGTGCCAGCAGCCAAGAACGAGGGGGCACTGAAGCTTTCTTT.

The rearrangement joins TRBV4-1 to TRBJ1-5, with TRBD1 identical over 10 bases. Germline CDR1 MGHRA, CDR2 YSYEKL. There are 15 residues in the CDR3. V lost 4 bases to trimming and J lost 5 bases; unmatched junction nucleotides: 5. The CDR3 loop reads CASSLGQGSYQPQHF. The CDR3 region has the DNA TGCGCCAGCAGCCTGGGACAGGGGTCCTATCAGCCCCAGCATTTT.

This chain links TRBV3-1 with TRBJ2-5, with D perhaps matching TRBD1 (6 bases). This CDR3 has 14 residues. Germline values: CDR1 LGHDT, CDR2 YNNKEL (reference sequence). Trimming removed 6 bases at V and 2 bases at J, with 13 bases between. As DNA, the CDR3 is TGTGCCAGCAGACGCGACAGGTATCAAGAGACCCAGTACTTC. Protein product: CASRRDRYQETQYF.

DNA for the CDR3: TGTGCCATCAGTGAGTCACCTGTCCCCACCGGGGAGCTGTTTTTT. The encoded protein is CAISESPVPTGELFF. This chain connects TRBV10-3 to TRBJ2-2, with D uncertain. Between the trimmed V and J ends, which lost 0 bases and 4 bases, there was a span of 9 bases. The CDR3 is made up of 15 amino acids. CDR1 and CDR2 from the germline V gene are ENHRY and SYGVKD.

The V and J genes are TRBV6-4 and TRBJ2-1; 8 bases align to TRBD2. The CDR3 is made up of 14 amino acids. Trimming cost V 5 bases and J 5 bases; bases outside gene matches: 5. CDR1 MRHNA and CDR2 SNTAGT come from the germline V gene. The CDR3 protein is CASSPGLENNEQFF. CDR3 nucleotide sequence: TGTGCCAGCAGTCCGGGACTAGAGAACAATGAGCAGTTCTTC.

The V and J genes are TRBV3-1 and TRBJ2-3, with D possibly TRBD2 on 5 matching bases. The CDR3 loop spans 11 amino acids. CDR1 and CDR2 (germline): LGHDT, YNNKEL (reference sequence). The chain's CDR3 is CAAETGDTQYF. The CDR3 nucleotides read TGTGCGGCGGAGACGGGGGATACGCAGTATTTT.

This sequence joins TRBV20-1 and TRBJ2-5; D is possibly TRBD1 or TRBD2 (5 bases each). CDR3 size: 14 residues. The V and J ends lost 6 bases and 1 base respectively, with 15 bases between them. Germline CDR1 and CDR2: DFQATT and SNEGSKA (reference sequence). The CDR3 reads CSAKRGEPQETQYF. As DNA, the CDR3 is TGCAGTGCCAAGAGGGGAGAGCCCCAAGAGACCCAGTACTTC.

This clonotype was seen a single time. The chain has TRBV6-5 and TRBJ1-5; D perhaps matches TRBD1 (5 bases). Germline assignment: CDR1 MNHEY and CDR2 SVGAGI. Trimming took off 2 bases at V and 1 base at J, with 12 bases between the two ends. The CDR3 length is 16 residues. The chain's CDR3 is CASSYGPGDSNQPQHF. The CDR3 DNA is TGTGCCAGCAGTTACGGACCCGGGGACAGCAATCAGCCCCAGCATTTT.